This paragraph reports one T cell receptor beta chain. The sample is drawn from a study of Graves' ophthalmopathy and Graves' hyperthyroidism. This CDR3 region has 14 residues. Germline V gene data show CDR1 as SGHNT and CDR2 as YYREEE (reference sequence). V lost 2 bases and J 0 bases, leaving 9 bases between the germline ends. The authors amplified TCR beta CDR3 regions, and they did so from RNA transcripts for repertoire sequencing. First-round RT-PCR used HTBI primers; second-round multiplex PCR followed. TCRdb used MiXCR to reprocess the multiplex PCR reads, holding one entry per CDR3 protein. The sample shows over 650,000 distinct CDR3 sequences, about 38% of them seen only once.

The clonotype was recovered from an adult man with Graves' ophthalmopathy. What was sequenced was peripheral blood. The chain uses TRBV5-4 and TRBJ2-7, with D hard to call. The CDR3 sequence is CASSLGSASYEQYF. DNA for the CDR3: TGTGCCAGCAGCTTAGGATCTGCCTCCTACGAGCAGTACTTC.